This TCR beta chain was captured by sequencing in a study of T cell responses to AZD1222 COVID-19 vaccine. Measured with immunoSEQ multiplex PCR; TCRdb has only the in-frame clones, and not every one. The data contain approximately 43,000 clones, approximately 88% of them singletons. The germline gives CDR1 MNHEY, CDR2 SMNVEV (reference sequence). The trim removed 6 bases at V and 0 bases at J, leaving 1 base unmatched. The CDR3 has 14 residues. The sequence came from an adult who received the AZD1222 COVID-19 vaccine. The J gene is TRBJ1-3, the V gene TRBV27; 8 bases map to TRBD1. The sequences come from peripheral blood, collected 28 days after the second AZD1222 dose. The DNA for the CDR3 is TGTGCCAGCAGGGGACAGGACTCTGGAAACACCATATATTTT. Its translation is CASRGQDSGNTIYF.